This paragraph covers one T cell receptor (beta chain) sequence. This sample stems from a study of cytomegalovirus exposure and HLA in healthy donors. It was with 60 Vbeta and 13 Jbeta primers that the PCR ran. Data came from immunoSEQ multiplex PCR; TCRdb stores just in-frame clones and leaves some out. The data hold about 210,000 clones, with 70% to 80% observed a single time. The germline V gene has CDR1 SGHVS and CDR2 FNYEAQ. The CDR3 totals 18 residues. With V trimmed by 5 bases and J by 0 bases, 7 bases remained unmatched. The sequence was collected from a woman aged 25-40 years in good health and CMV-seropositive. Sequencing input: PBMCs. The V gene is TRBV7-6, the J gene TRBJ2-6; 10 nucleotides align to TRBD2. The CDR3 here is CASSVLAGGISGANVLTF. In DNA, the CDR3 is TGTGCCAGCAGCGTCTTAGCGGGGGGAATCTCTGGGGCCAACGTCCTGACTTTC.